The rows below give T cell receptor beta chains drawn from one sample of a study of T cells in Graves' hyperthyroidism and ophthalmopathy. TCRdb reprocessed the multiplex PCR reads with MiXCR, giving one entry per CDR3 protein. The table records fewer than 850,000 distinct CDR3 sequences, roughly 17% of them present only once. The sequencing sample was made of blood. These receptors were collected from a man between 50 and 59 years old with Graves' hyperthyroidism. The CDR3 runs from the conserved cysteine through the conserved F or W. The D gene is left open where the match is weak. For some rows the clone size is stated as once, few or many, or as a class when expanded; others skip it.

j_call v_call d_call clone_size cdr3_aa cdr3_nt
TRBJ2-1 TRBV24-1 - - CATSENPGDEQFF TGTGCCACCAGTGAAAATCCAGGGGACGAGCAGTTCTTC
TRBJ2-7 TRBV27 TRBD1 few CASRSGQGTPYEQYF TGTGCCAGCAGATCGGGACAGGGGACGCCCTACGAGCAGTACTTC
TRBJ2-7 TRBV27 - - CASSPGRLYEQYF TGTGCCAGCAGTCCGGGACGGTTGTACGAGCAGTACTTC
TRBJ2-1 TRBV6-2/TRBV6-3 - many CASSYSVMGHNEQFF TGTGCCAGCAGTTACTCGGTGATGGGCCACAATGAGCAGTTCTTC
TRBJ2-1 TRBV28 - many CASSRILPPEQFF TGTGCCAGCAGTCGGATACTCCCCCCGGAGCAGTTCTTC
TRBJ1-1 TRBV11-1 - few CASSLPTYTEAFF TGTGCCAGCAGCCTACCGACATACACTGAAGCTTTCTTT
TRBJ2-7 TRBV24-1 - - CAVRKGSTYEQYF TGTGCCGTCCGGAAGGGGTCCACCTACGAGCAGTACTTC
TRBJ1-5 TRBV28 - - CAISLRDEGLNQPQHF TGTGCCATCAGTTTACGTGACGAGGGTCTTAATCAGCCCCAGCATTTT
TRBJ2-1 TRBV28 TRBD2 few CASSLTSGAGSYNEQFF TGTGCCAGCAGTTTGACTAGCGGCGCAGGCTCCTACAATGAGCAGTTCTTC
TRBJ2-1 TRBV20-1 - few CSANGPRGTNEQFF TGCAGTGCTAACGGGCCTAGGGGGACCAATGAGCAGTTCTTC
TRBJ1-2 TRBV18 TRBD1 many CASSPPGQVGGYTF TGTGCCAGCTCACCACCGGGACAGGTCGGTGGCTACACCTTC
TRBJ2-1 TRBV24-1 - few CATSDWTDSSYNEQFF TGTGCCACCAGTGACTGGACCGATAGCTCCTACAATGAGCAGTTCTTC
TRBJ2-3 TRBV4-1 TRBD2 few CASSHVAGVRTDTQYF TGCGCCAGCAGCCACGTAGCGGGAGTGCGCACAGATACGCAGTATTTT
TRBJ2-3 TRBV4-3 - - CASSQGQLGSTDTQYF TGCGCCAGCAGCCAAGGTCAACTAGGAAGCACAGATACGCAGTATTTT
TRBJ1-1 TRBV4-3 TRBD1 few CASSQDQDRAYEAFF TGCGCCAGCAGCCAAGATCAGGACAGGGCTTATGAAGCTTTCTTT
TRBJ2-5 TRBV27 TRBD1 many CASSSTDRDELETQYF TGTGCCAGCAGTTCAACGGACAGGGATGAATTGGAGACCCAGTACTTC
TRBJ2-5 TRBV20-1 - - CSARVLAPEGETQYF TGCAGTGCTAGGGTGTTGGCTCCCGAGGGAGAGACCCAGTACTTC
TRBJ1-1 TRBV5-1 - many CASSPGGGWTEAFF TGCGCCAGCAGCCCCGGCGGGGGATGGACTGAAGCTTTCTTT
TRBJ2-7 TRBV6-5 TRBD1 few CASSYSVDRVSYEQYF TGTGCCAGCAGTTACTCGGTGGACAGGGTCTCCTACGAGCAGTACTTC
TRBJ2-1 TRBV2 TRBD2 - CASRSGTSGREQFF TGTGCCAGCAGGTCCGGGACTAGCGGGAGGGAGCAGTTCTTC
TRBJ1-4 TRBV5-6 - once CVSSLRASNEKLFF TGTGTCAGCAGCTTGAGAGCCAGTAATGAAAAACTGTTTTTT
TRBJ2-7 TRBV24-1 TRBD1 many CATSDFRDSTYEQYF TGTGCCACCAGTGATTTTAGGGACAGTACCTACGAGCAGTACTTC
TRBJ1-1 TRBV29-1 - few CSGKGGHLEAFF TGCAGCGGCAAGGGCGGGCATCTCGAAGCTTTCTTT
TRBJ1-5 TRBV24-1 - many CAAQRDSNQPQHF TGTGCCGCCCAAAGGGACAGCAATCAGCCCCAGCATTTT
TRBJ2-7 TRBV7-2 TRBD2 few CASSKWREMGYEQYF TGTGCCAGCTCTAAATGGCGGGAGATGGGATACGAGCAGTACTTC
TRBJ2-3 TRBV28 - many CASSFIRGTDTQYF TGTGCCAGCAGTTTCATCAGGGGCACAGATACGCAGTATTTT
TRBJ2-5 TRBV28 TRBD2 few CASRKAGGGETQYF TGTGCCAGCAGGAAAGCGGGAGGTGGAGAGACCCAGTACTTC
TRBJ2-4 TRBV29-1 - - CSVVGGKNIQYF TGCAGCGTTGTGGGAGGCAAAAACATTCAGTACTTC
TRBJ1-6 TRBV20-1 - - CSARDRMGVENSPLHF TGCAGTGCTAGAGATCGCATGGGGGTCGAGAATTCACCCCTCCACTTT
TRBJ2-3 TRBV24-1 - many CATSDSAQGRMTDTQYF TGTGCCACCAGTGACTCGGCACAGGGTAGGATGACAGATACGCAGTATTTT
TRBJ1-4 TRBV28 - - CASGGAATNEKLFF TGTGCCAGTGGGGGGGCAGCAACTAATGAAAAACTGTTTTTT
TRBJ2-7 TRBV27 TRBD1 - CASSLPMGQGVYEQYF TGTGCCAGCAGTTTGCCGATGGGACAGGGGGTTTACGAGCAGTACTTC
TRBJ2-1 TRBV20-1 - - CSARDGTYNEQFF TGCAGTGCTAGGGACGGGACCTACAATGAGCAGTTCTTC
TRBJ1-1 TRBV6-2/TRBV6-3 - - CATALRDIGGEAFF TGTGCCACAGCCCTCAGGGACATTGGTGGTGAAGCTTTCTTT
TRBJ1-6 TRBV5-5 - many CASSLEGLNSPLHF TGTGCCAGCAGCTTGGAGGGGCTCAATTCACCCCTCCACTTT
TRBJ2-1 TRBV7-3 TRBD2 few CASSYTSGDFYNEQFF TGTGCCAGCAGCTATACAAGCGGGGACTTCTACAATGAGCAGTTCTTC
TRBJ2-2 TRBV7-3 - few CASSSGLYTGELFF TGTGCCAGCAGCTCCGGACTGTACACCGGGGAGCTGTTTTTT
TRBJ2-1 TRBV6-6 - many CASSYSSVSGSYNEQFF TGTGCCAGCAGTTACTCGAGTGTTTCAGGCTCCTACAATGAGCAGTTCTTC
TRBJ2-1 TRBV5-1 - many CASSLGGQRYNEQFF TGCGCCAGCAGCTTGGGCGGGCAAAGATACAATGAGCAGTTCTTC
TRBJ2-7 TRBV5-1 TRBD2 - CASSLALLAGGYEQYF TGCGCCAGCAGCTTGGCCCTCCTAGCGGGAGGCTACGAGCAGTACTTC
TRBJ2-5 TRBV9 - many CASSVGIAVQETQYF TGTGCCAGCAGCGTAGGGATAGCGGTCCAAGAGACCCAGTACTTC
TRBJ2-3 TRBV7-3 TRBD2 few CASSLTSGKADTQYF TGTGCCAGCAGCCTGACTAGCGGGAAGGCAGATACGCAGTATTTT
TRBJ2-3 TRBV7-3 TRBD1 many CASSSRGRSTDTQYF TGTGCCAGCAGCTCCAGGGGGAGAAGCACAGATACGCAGTATTTT
TRBJ1-2 TRBV27 - few CASSYTPNYGYTF TGTGCCAGCAGTTACACTCCCAACTATGGCTACACCTTC
TRBJ2-1 TRBV30 - - CAPIPGPYYNEQFF TGTGCCCCCATTCCCGGACCTTACTACAATGAGCAGTTCTTC
TRBJ1-2 TRBV24-1 - - CATSDSRAQKNYGYTF TGTGCCACCAGTGATTCTCGGGCCCAGAAGAACTATGGCTACACCTTC